This T cell receptor beta chain was found in a study of molecular identifiers for immune sequencing clone quantification. Study conclusions and caveats: Spiked Jurkat TCR RNA equal to one cell could reportedly be picked out among 900,000 to 1,000,000 naive cells.

V was cut by 3 bases and J by 5 bases, with 16 bases left in between. The CDR3 contains 15 residues. CDR1 is LGHNA, CDR2 YSLEER, per germline. Libraries of bulk TCR were made by previously described methods (with listed TCR primers). TCRdb used MiXCR to reprocess the PCR reads, holding one entry per CDR3 protein. The table has about 510,000 distinct CDR3 sequences, approximately 25% seen once. This clonotype was recorded at least ten times. Its antigen is as yet unknown. Using 10%, 30% or 50% RNA, naive CD8 libraries were derived from about 21,000 to 970,000 sorted cells. The sequence derives from a human donor in good health. Some libraries in this study had Jurkat cell RNA spiked in. The sample consisted of naive CD8+ T cells from blood, with Jurkat cell RNA spiked in. The subset was: FACS-sorted CD8+CD4-CCR7+CD45RA+ naive T cells. The rearrangement joins TRBV4-3 to TRBJ2-5, with D possibly TRBD2 on 5 matching bases. The CDR3 sequence: CASSQWSGNEETQYF. In DNA form, the CDR3 reads TGCGCCAGCAGCCAGTGGTCCGGGAATGAGGAGACCCAGTACTTC.